The clone carrying this T cell receptor (beta chain) showed up just once. Its antigen is still unknown. This CDR3 is 16 amino acids long. Germline-derived CDR1 and CDR2 are SGDLS and YYNGEE. Germline trimming cut 4 bases from V and 8 bases from J; bases unmatched to any gene: 6. TCRdb re-called the RT-PCR reads through MiXCR, storing one row per CDR3 protein. Among about 310,000 distinct CDR3 sequences listed, 21% were seen once. This sample stems from a study of response to subunit inactivated influenza vaccine. Study-level points and caveats: The study's authors posited that every seasonal influenza vaccination enlists few new T cells.

The clonotype was recovered from a man between 50 and 70 years old who received an inactivated influenza vaccine. The rearrangement links TRBV9 to TRBJ2-1; 16 nucleotides align to TRBD2. Sequenced material: PBMCs from blood, taken 21 months after vaccination. In DNA, the CDR3 is TGTGCCAGCAGCCCCCGGGGACTAGCGGGAGGGTATGAGCAGTTCTTC. Translation gives CASSPRGLAGGYEQFF.